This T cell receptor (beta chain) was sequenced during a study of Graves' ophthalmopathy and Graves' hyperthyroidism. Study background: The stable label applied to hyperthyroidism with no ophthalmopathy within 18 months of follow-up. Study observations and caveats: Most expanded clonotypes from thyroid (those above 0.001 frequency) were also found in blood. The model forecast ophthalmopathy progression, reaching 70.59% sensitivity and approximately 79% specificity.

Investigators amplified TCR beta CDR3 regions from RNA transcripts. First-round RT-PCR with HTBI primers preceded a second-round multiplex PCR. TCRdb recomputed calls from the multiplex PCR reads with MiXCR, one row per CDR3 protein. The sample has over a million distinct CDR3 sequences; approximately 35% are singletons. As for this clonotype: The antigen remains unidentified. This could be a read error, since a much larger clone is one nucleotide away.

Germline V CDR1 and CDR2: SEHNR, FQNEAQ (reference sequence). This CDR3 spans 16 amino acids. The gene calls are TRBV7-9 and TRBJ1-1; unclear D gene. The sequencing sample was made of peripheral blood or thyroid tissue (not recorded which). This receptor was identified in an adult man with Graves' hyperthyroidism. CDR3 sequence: CTSSLTSLDGNTEAFF. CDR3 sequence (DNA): TGTACCAGCAGCTTAACGTCCCTGGACGGGAACACTGAAGCTTTCTTT. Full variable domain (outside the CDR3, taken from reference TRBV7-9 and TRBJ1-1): DTGVSQNPRHKITKRGQNVTFRCDPISEHNRLYWYRQTLGQGPEFLTYFQNEAQLEKSRLLSDRFSAERPKGSFSTLEIQRTEQGDSAMYLCTSSLTSLDGNTEAFFGQGTRLTVV.